This T cell receptor beta chain was found in a study of blood T cell repertoires in COVID-19. The count of this clone is one. The CDR3 covers 17 residues. In germline, CDR1 is SGHVS, CDR2 FQNEAQ. J gave up 7 bases and V 1 base, and 10 bases lay outside the gene matches. Followed over time, Seattle patients had been enrolled while infection was active. Assay used: immunoSEQ multiplex PCR; TCRdb lists only in-frame clones, some missing. The sample holds under 550,000 clones, approximately 90% seen once. This TCR came from a man younger than 30 with COVID-19, enrolled during active disease. This chain uses TRBV7-8 with TRBJ2-4; 10 bases are a match to TRBD2. Sequencing input: peripheral blood. The CDR3 region is CASSLEKREGLVNIQYF. For the CDR3, the DNA is TGTGCCAGCAGCTTAGAGAAGCGGGAGGGCCTGGTGAACATTCAGTACTTC.